These T cell receptor beta chains were read from a single sample in a study of blood T cell repertoires in COVID-19. Sequencing used immunoSEQ multiplex PCR; TCRdb keeps in-frame clones, though not all of them. This table holds under 40,000 clones, 80% to 90% found once. The specimen sequenced was peripheral blood. These receptors were obtained from a woman over 75 with active or convalescent COVID-19. Each CDR3 is given with its conserved first and last residue. A D gene is named only where the DNA matches it firmly. Only part of the rows carry a size: once, few, many, or a class if the clone is expanded.

V,size,D,J,CDR3,DNA
TRBV7-2,once,TRBD1,TRBJ1-2,CASSTGGQGIYGYTF,TGTGCCAGCAGCACGGGAGGACAGGGGATCTATGGCTACACCTTC
TRBV6-5,once,.,TRBJ2-2,CASSYRRGAHTGELFF,TGTGCCAGCAGTTACCGACGGGGGGCACACACCGGGGAGCTGTTTTTT
TRBV14,.,TRBD1,TRBJ2-1,CASRVGQGPYNEQFF,TGTGCCAGCAGGGTCGGACAGGGTCCCTACAATGAGCAGTTCTTC
TRBV6-2/TRBV6-3,.,TRBD2,TRBJ2-1,CASSLGLAGVNEQFF,TGTGCCAGCAGTCTTGGACTAGCGGGAGTCAATGAGCAGTTCTTC
TRBV9,.,.,TRBJ1-1,CASSRQQNTEAFF,TGTGCCAGCTCCAGACAGCAGAACACTGAAGCTTTCTTT
TRBV10-1,.,.,TRBJ1-4,CASTDRTAVCEKLFF,TGCGCCAGCACGGACCGGACAGCCGTTTGTGAAAAACTGTTTTTT
TRBV5-4,.,.,TRBJ1-2,CASVDRGIPGGYTF,TGTGCCAGCGTGGACAGAGGGATTCCGGGTGGCTACACCTTC
TRBV7-2,.,TRBD2,TRBJ2-5,CASSSKREGTQYF,TGTGCCAGCAGCTCCAAGCGGGAGGGAACCCAGTACTTC
TRBV19,.,TRBD1,TRBJ2-3,CASSIDPPGQSTDTQYF,TGTGCCAGTAGTATAGATCCCCCGGGACAGAGCACAGATACGCAGTATTTT
TRBV9,few,.,TRBJ2-5,CASSGLALETQYF,TGTGCCAGCAGCGGGCTAGCCCTGGAGACCCAGTACTTC
TRBV2,.,TRBD1,TRBJ1-2,CASSNRGRNYGYTF,TGTGCCAGCAGCAACAGGGGGCGGAACTATGGCTACACCTTC
TRBV4-1,.,.,TRBJ2-3,CASSLDPGPTDTQYF,TGCGCCAGCAGCCTCGACCCAGGCCCCACAGATACGCAGTATTTT
TRBV7-2,.,TRBD2,TRBJ2-7,CASSPRTSLIFEQYF,TGTGCCAGCAGCCCTCGGACTAGTCTAATCTTCGAGCAGTACTTC
TRBV6-2/TRBV6-3,medium-sized,.,TRBJ1-5,CASSYTPPSLGTNQPQHF,TGTGCCAGCAGTTATACCCCCCCGAGCCTGGGGACAAATCAGCCCCAGCATTTT
TRBV5-1,.,TRBD1,TRBJ2-5,CASSSGQGGQETQYF,TGCGCCAGCAGCTCAGGACAGGGGGGTCAAGAGACCCAGTACTTC
TRBV2,once,.,TRBJ1-6,CASSEVALSPLHF,TGTGCCAGCAGTGAAGTGGCTCTTTCACCCCTCCACTTT